This TCR beta chain was profiled in a study of T cell repertoires in cytomegalovirus infection. Study information: CMV infection plus the matching HLA type was flagged by public TCR beta signatures. Study findings and constraints: Clonotypes of TCR beta that were HLA-C-restricted and CMV-specific dominated the ex vivo response.

Per germline, CDR1 LNHDA and CDR2 SQIVND (reference sequence). Trimming removed 3 bases from V and 5 bases from J; junction bases left unmatched: 6. The CDR3 has 16 amino acids. Each CDR3 protein is one row after TCRdb ran MiXCR on the reads. This table has just over 300,000 distinct CDR3 sequences, 17% appearing once. This clonotype turned up a few times. The antigen remains unidentified. The specimen sequenced was PBMCs. The chain employs TRBV19 and TRBJ2-1; 11 bases match TRBD2. The sequence was collected from a human donor in good health (CMV status not recorded). Some clones in this sample may be carry-over from other donors' samples. CDR3 region: CASSIPTSGNNNEQFF. CDR3 in DNA: TGTGCCAGTAGTATTCCGACTAGCGGGAATAACAATGAGCAGTTCTTC.